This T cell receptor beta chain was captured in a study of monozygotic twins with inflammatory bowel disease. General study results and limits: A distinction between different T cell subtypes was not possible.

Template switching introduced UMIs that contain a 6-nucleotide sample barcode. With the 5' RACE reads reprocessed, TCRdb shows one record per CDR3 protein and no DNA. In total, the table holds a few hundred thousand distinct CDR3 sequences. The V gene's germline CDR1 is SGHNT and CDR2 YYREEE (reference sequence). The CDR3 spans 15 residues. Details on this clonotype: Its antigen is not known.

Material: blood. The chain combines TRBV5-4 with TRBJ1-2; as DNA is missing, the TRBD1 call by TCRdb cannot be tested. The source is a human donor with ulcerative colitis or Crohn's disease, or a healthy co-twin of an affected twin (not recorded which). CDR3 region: CASSFQDRDNYGYTF.